Sequencing of this T cell receptor (beta chain) was carried out in a study of blood T cell repertoires in COVID-19. Overall study: Sources were T cells, B-cell-depleted T cells, or PBMCs; the material itself was cDNA or gDNA.

Adults between roughly 18 and 89 years of age took part from 24 US areas. Participant-given clinical history determined each cohort assignment. V shed 5 bases and J shed 2 bases, with 21 bases lying between them. The germline CDR1 and CDR2 sequences are LNHNV and YYDKDF (reference sequence). There are 17 residues in the CDR3. Authors' methods: Amplification of reference gene primers was used by the study to estimate nucleated cell counts. Sequencing used immunoSEQ multiplex PCR; TCRdb keeps in-frame clones, though not all of them. V, J and clone size reflect that table, while D and trimming were determined from the DNA. The table includes some 270,000 clones, approximately 84% detected once.

The chain links TRBV15 to TRBJ1-2; D is uncertain. The sequence was obtained from a woman aged 45-65 years who had been exposed to COVID-19. Sample: PBMCs or T cells enriched from blood (not recorded which). The CDR3 nucleotides are TGTGCCACCAGCCCTCCAAGGAGACGCCGACCAAACTATGGCTACACCTTC. This translates into CATSPPRRRRPNYGYTF.